This TCR beta chain was recovered during a study of shared clonotypes between healthy human individuals. Study-level points and caveats: Naive CD4 clonotypes overlapped across a few donors at around 5%. Larger estimated richness was generally recorded for naive subsets relative to memory subsets.

This clone was counted once. Its antigen remains unidentified. Caucasian adults residing in Nashville, Tennessee made up all the donors. Measured with immunoSEQ multiplex PCR; TCRdb has only the in-frame clones, and not every one. The sample contains a few million clones, 80% to 95% of which appear only once. The V gene's germline CDR1 is SGHRS and CDR2 YFSETQ. Losses at the gene ends were 0 bases for V and 9 bases for J; bases not matched to a gene: 7. The CDR3 length is 15 residues. Sequenced input: naive CD4+ T cells from PBMCs. Stated subset: CD45RA+ positively selected. The rearrangement uses TRBV5-1 and TRBJ2-1; 9 positions agree with TRBD2. The receptor was isolated from a man aged 18 to 29 in good health. Some clones in this sample may be carry-over from other donors' samples. CDR3 sequence (DNA): TGCGCCAGCAGCTTGGAGGGCGGGAGGGGTGGTGAGCAGTTCTTC. It specifies CASSLEGGRGGEQFF.